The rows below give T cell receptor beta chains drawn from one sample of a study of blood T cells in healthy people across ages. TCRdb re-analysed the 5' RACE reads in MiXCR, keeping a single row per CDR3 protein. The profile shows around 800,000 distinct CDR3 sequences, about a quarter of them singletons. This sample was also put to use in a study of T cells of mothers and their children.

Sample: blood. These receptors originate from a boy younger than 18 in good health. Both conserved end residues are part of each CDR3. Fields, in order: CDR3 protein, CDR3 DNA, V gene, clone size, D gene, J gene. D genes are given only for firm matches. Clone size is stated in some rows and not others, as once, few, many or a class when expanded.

CDR3aa: CASSPGWRRTDTQYF
CDR3nt: TGTGCCAGCAGCCCCGGGTGGCGGAGGACAGATACGCAGTATTTT
v_gene: TRBV7-9
abundance: .
d_gene: .
j_gene: TRBJ2-3

CDR3aa: CSARALLQGASSEQFF
CDR3nt: TGCAGTGCTAGAGCCTTGCTACAGGGGGCCTCCAGTGAGCAGTTCTTC
v_gene: TRBV20-1
abundance: many
d_gene: TRBD1
j_gene: TRBJ2-1

CDR3aa: CASSPEQGRDEQYF
CDR3nt: TGTGCCAGCAGCCCGGAACAGGGCCGGGACGAGCAGTACTTC
v_gene: TRBV13
abundance: .
d_gene: .
j_gene: TRBJ2-7

CDR3aa: CASSALQGGTQYF
CDR3nt: TGTGCCAGCAGCGCGTTACAAGGAGGGACCCAGTACTTC
v_gene: TRBV2
abundance: .
d_gene: .
j_gene: TRBJ2-5

CDR3aa: CATSRGEGEVGEKLFF
CDR3nt: TGTGCCACCAGCAGAGGGGAGGGGGAAGTCGGTGAAAAACTGTTTTTT
v_gene: TRBV15
abundance: few
d_gene: .
j_gene: TRBJ1-4

CDR3aa: CASSLGQSNEQFF
CDR3nt: TGTGCCAGCAGCTTAGGCCAGTCCAATGAGCAGTTCTTC
v_gene: TRBV7-9
abundance: few
d_gene: .
j_gene: TRBJ2-1

CDR3aa: CASTQAQVYEKLFF
CDR3nt: TGTGCCAGCACCCAGGCCCAGGTTTATGAAAAACTGTTTTTT
v_gene: TRBV28
abundance: few
d_gene: .
j_gene: TRBJ1-4

CDR3aa: CSAPVTGEVTEAFF
CDR3nt: TGCAGTGCTCCTGTTACAGGGGAAGTCACTGAAGCTTTCTTT
v_gene: TRBV20-1
abundance: .
d_gene: TRBD1
j_gene: TRBJ1-1

CDR3aa: CASSLGPGVSYEQYF
CDR3nt: TGTGCCAGCAGTTTGGGGCCAGGGGTTTCCTACGAGCAGTACTTC
v_gene: TRBV12-3/TRBV12-4
abundance: few
d_gene: .
j_gene: TRBJ2-7

CDR3aa: CASSPHPTAAEKLFF
CDR3nt: TGTGCCAGCTCACCACATCCCACGGCAGCAGAAAAACTGTTTTTT
v_gene: TRBV18
abundance: few
d_gene: .
j_gene: TRBJ1-4

CDR3aa: CASSEYRVVPHGYTF
CDR3nt: TGTGCCAGCAGTGAATATAGGGTCGTCCCCCATGGCTACACCTTC
v_gene: TRBV25-1
abundance: .
d_gene: .
j_gene: TRBJ1-2

CDR3aa: CATGGGGNTGELFF
CDR3nt: TGTGCCACTGGGGGCGGAGGGAACACCGGGGAGCTGTTTTTT
v_gene: TRBV24-1
abundance: few
d_gene: .
j_gene: TRBJ2-2

CDR3aa: CASSPRHTGELFF
CDR3nt: TGTGCCAGCAGCCCTCGACACACCGGGGAGCTGTTTTTT
v_gene: TRBV3-1
abundance: .
d_gene: .
j_gene: TRBJ2-2

CDR3aa: CASSRVSGEKGKNIQYF
CDR3nt: TGCGCCAGCAGCCGGGTGTCAGGGGAAAAGGGCAAAAACATTCAGTACTTC
v_gene: TRBV4-1
abundance: .
d_gene: .
j_gene: TRBJ2-4

CDR3aa: CASTKRGGYNEQFF
CDR3nt: TGTGCCAGCACCAAGCGGGGGGGCTACAATGAGCAGTTCTTC
v_gene: TRBV12-3/TRBV12-4
abundance: few
d_gene: TRBD2
j_gene: TRBJ2-1

CDR3aa: CASRQDASTDTQYF
CDR3nt: TGCGCCAGCAGACAGGACGCAAGCACAGATACGCAGTATTTT
v_gene: TRBV10-1
abundance: .
d_gene: .
j_gene: TRBJ2-3

CDR3aa: CSARSGGWGTGGELFF
CDR3nt: TGCAGTGCTAGGTCGGGGGGATGGGGAACAGGCGGGGAGCTGTTTTTT
v_gene: TRBV20-1
abundance: .
d_gene: TRBD2
j_gene: TRBJ2-2

CDR3aa: CASGGITGSGETQYF
CDR3nt: TGTGCCAGCGGGGGGATTACAGGGAGTGGAGAGACCCAGTACTTC
v_gene: TRBV2
abundance: few
d_gene: .
j_gene: TRBJ2-5

CDR3aa: CASSLSRAGRSEQFF
CDR3nt: TGTGCCAGCAGCTTATCGCGGGCTGGGCGAAGTGAGCAGTTCTTC
v_gene: TRBV7-2
abundance: .
d_gene: .
j_gene: TRBJ2-1

CDR3aa: CSARKGKQETQYF
CDR3nt: TGCAGTGCTAGAAAGGGGAAACAGGAGACCCAGTACTTC
v_gene: TRBV20-1
abundance: .
d_gene: .
j_gene: TRBJ2-5

CDR3aa: CSARGASGAHEQETQYF
CDR3nt: TGCAGTGCACGGGGGGCTAGCGGGGCCCACGAGCAAGAGACCCAGTACTTC
v_gene: TRBV20-1
abundance: few
d_gene: TRBD2
j_gene: TRBJ2-5

CDR3aa: CSASGQYNEQFF
CDR3nt: TGCAGTGCTTCGGGACAGTACAATGAGCAGTTCTTC
v_gene: TRBV20-1
abundance: few
d_gene: TRBD1
j_gene: TRBJ2-1

CDR3aa: CASSVQDSGANVLTF
CDR3nt: TGTGCCAGCAGCGTCCAGGACTCTGGGGCCAACGTCCTGACTTTC
v_gene: TRBV9
abundance: .
d_gene: .
j_gene: TRBJ2-6

CDR3aa: CASSQDYRGTWSETQYF
CDR3nt: TGCGCCAGCAGCCAAGATTACCGCGGGACGTGGTCTGAGACCCAGTACTTC
v_gene: TRBV4-1
abundance: .
d_gene: .
j_gene: TRBJ2-5

CDR3aa: CASTGGRPYEQYF
CDR3nt: TGTGCCAGTACCGGGGGGAGGCCCTACGAGCAGTACTTC
v_gene: TRBV19
abundance: .
d_gene: TRBD2
j_gene: TRBJ2-7

CDR3aa: CAISEATTDTQYF
CDR3nt: TGTGCCATCAGTGAGGCGACGACAGATACGCAGTATTTT
v_gene: TRBV10-3
abundance: few
d_gene: .
j_gene: TRBJ2-3

CDR3aa: CASSSFNRGKGYGYTF
CDR3nt: TGTGCCAGCAGCTCCTTCAATCGGGGAAAAGGCTATGGCTACACCTTC
v_gene: TRBV7-2
abundance: .
d_gene: .
j_gene: TRBJ1-2

CDR3aa: CASSYGLAEPYEQYF
CDR3nt: TGCGCCAGCAGCTATGGACTAGCGGAACCCTACGAGCAGTACTTC
v_gene: TRBV5-1
abundance: .
d_gene: TRBD2
j_gene: TRBJ2-7

CDR3aa: CASSEYRAGSTDTQYF
CDR3nt: TGTGCCAGCAGTGAATATCGGGCAGGGAGCACAGATACGCAGTATTTT
v_gene: TRBV25-1
abundance: .
d_gene: .
j_gene: TRBJ2-3

CDR3aa: CAWQGGGETQYF
CDR3nt: TGTGCCTGGCAGGGTGGCGGGGAGACCCAGTACTTC
v_gene: TRBV30
abundance: few
d_gene: .
j_gene: TRBJ2-5

CDR3aa: CASSKFGSRETQYF
CDR3nt: TGTGCCAGCAGTAAATTTGGGTCGCGAGAGACCCAGTACTTC
v_gene: TRBV6-5
abundance: few
d_gene: .
j_gene: TRBJ2-5

CDR3aa: CAWSPRTGTSAFF
CDR3nt: TGTGCCTGGAGTCCACGGACAGGGACGTCAGCTTTCTTT
v_gene: TRBV30
abundance: .
d_gene: TRBD1
j_gene: TRBJ1-1

CDR3aa: CASRGVADTQYF
CDR3nt: TGTGCCAGCAGAGGTGTGGCAGATACGCAGTATTTT
v_gene: TRBV7-2
abundance: .
d_gene: .
j_gene: TRBJ2-3